This T cell receptor (beta chain) was found in a study of T cell repertoires in cytomegalovirus infection. About the study: CMV infection and matching HLA type were both indicated by public TCR beta signatures. Findings of the study overall: Within the response measured ex vivo, HLA-C-restricted CMV-specific TCR beta clonotypes were dominant.

CDR3 length: 14 amino acids. Deletions cut 5 bases from V and 8 bases from J, with 19 bases between. CDR1 and CDR2 (germline): SQVTM, ANQGSEA. Concerning this clonotype itself: Its antigen is as yet unknown.

Via MiXCR, TCRdb re-called the reads, giving one row per CDR3 protein. Seen here are approximately 990,000 distinct CDR3 sequences, less than 40% observed once, and the top ten hold over 13%. This sequence was found in a human donor in good health (CMV status not recorded). Some clones in this sample may be carry-over from other donors' samples. This specimen was cultured CD8+ T cells from PBMCs, taken from culture after CMV antigen stimulation. V gene TRBV29-1 combines with J gene TRBJ2-1; possibly TRBD1 for D (5 bases). The CDR3 region is CSVYRTPPPYEQFF. CDR3 sequence (DNA): TGCAGCGTTTACCGGACACCTCCCCCCTATGAGCAGTTCTTC.